This record looks at one T cell receptor (beta chain) sequence and its context. Germline CDR1 is MNHEY and CDR2 is SVGAGI. Trimming removed 0 bases at V and 7 bases at J, with 10 bases between. The length of the CDR3 is 14 residues. This entry belongs to a study of cytomegalovirus exposure and HLA in healthy donors. Study in general: A preliminary data release comprised roughly 85 million unique TCRs obtained from HLA-typed donors.

Donors showed nominal health when sampled, although they likely had unrecorded immune exposures. This PCR relied on a set of 60 Vbeta primers and 13 Jbeta primers. In the study's own analysis: Unique TCR beta chains numbered 60 million to 100 million in a later analysis, with roughly 11 million shared. Here immunoSEQ multiplex PCR was the method, and the copy in TCRdb shows in-frame clones only, minus some. The V and J calls and clone size were taken over from that table, and D and trimming were inferred from the DNA. The sample includes 160,000 or so clones, around 72% of them seen just once. Material for sequencing was PBMCs. This receptor was taken from a female donor in good health and CMV-seronegative. The rearrangement joins TRBV6-5 to TRBJ1-5, with a weak D call TRBD1 (5 bases). The CDR3 region has the DNA TGTGCCAGCAGTTACTCGGCAGGGCAACAGCCCCAGCATTTT. Translation gives CASSYSAGQQPQHF.